This T cell receptor (beta chain) appears in the sequencing data of a study of T cells in Graves' hyperthyroidism and ophthalmopathy. General observations from the study: Most clonotypes that expanded in the thyroid above 0.001 also showed up in blood.

Regions amplified from RNA transcripts were the TCR beta CDR3 regions. HTBI primers were used for first-round RT-PCR of the TCR CDR3. One entry per CDR3 protein, called by TCRdb with MiXCR from the multiplex PCR reads. Of about 500,000 distinct CDR3 sequences in the sample, about 15% were seen once. The germline V gene has CDR1 MDHEN and CDR2 SYDVKM. The CDR3 spans 11 residues. The junction had 3 bases not matched to a gene; V was cut back by 5 bases and J by 10 bases. This clonotype was seen at least ten times. Antigen unknown. Individuals with ophthalmopathy presented a Clinical Activity Score of at least 3, a NOSPECS grade of at least 4 and a duration under 3 months. Exclusion criteria comprised uncontrolled infection, other autoimmune disease, pregnancy or lactation. Diagnosis relied on clinical symptoms, serum thyroxine and TRAb, thyroid ultrasound and orbital computed tomography.

The receptor comes from a woman in her twenties or thirties with Graves' ophthalmopathy. The chain employs TRBV28 and TRBJ1-2; 8 bases are shared with TRBD1. Specimen: blood. CDR3 sequence (DNA): TGTGCCAGCAGTCGGGGACAGGCCTACACCTTC. This gives the protein CASSRGQAYTF.